These 14 T cell receptor beta chains came from one sample sequenced in a study of cytomegalovirus exposure and HLA in healthy donors. PCR used 60 Vbeta primers and 13 Jbeta primers. TCRdb keeps only in-frame clones here, not all; method: immunoSEQ multiplex PCR. The repertoire holds about 200,000 clones, with 86% as singletons. Sequenced material: PBMCs. The receptors were gathered from a woman in her 30s in good health and CMV-seronegative.

The V call is TRBV7-9, the J call TRBJ2-7; 9 nucleotides align to TRBD2. The CDR3 contains 18 residues. The germline V gene encodes CDR1 SEHNR and CDR2 FQNEAQ (reference sequence). The trim removed 1 base at V and 4 bases at J, leaving 14 bases unmatched. Written as DNA, the CDR3 is TGTGCCAGCAGCTTAGTCCCGGTTCCCGGGACTAGCTGGTACGAGCAGTACTTC. This codes for CASSLVPVPGTSWYEQYF.

The chain combines TRBV29-1 with TRBJ2-3, with 9 positions matching TRBD2. Losses at the gene ends were 3 bases for V and 0 bases for J; bases not matched to a gene: 4. This CDR3 has 15 residues. Germline V CDR1 and CDR2: SQVTM, ANQGSEA. The CDR3 loop reads CSVEASGISTDTQYF. CDR3 bases: TGCAGCGTTGAGGCTAGCGGGATTAGCACAGATACGCAGTATTTT.

The CDR3: CASRGAGDGNYEQYF. The CDR3 region has the DNA TGTGCCAGCAGGGGCGCGGGGGACGGGAACTACGAGCAGTACTTC. The V gene is TRBV28, the J gene TRBJ2-7, with 7 bases identical to TRBD2. Germline CDR1 MDHEN, CDR2 SYDVKM. The ends lost 6 bases at V and 3 bases at J; junction bases unmatched: 11. The CDR3 spans 15 residues.

The chain employs TRBV12-1 and TRBJ1-5; the tabulated D call, TRBD1, remains unverified against the DNA. TRBV12-1 is listed as a pseudogene. This CDR3 has 17 residues. The CDR3 region is CASSYEQGTHSNQPQHF. DNA of the CDR3: TGTGCCAGCAGCTACGAACAGGGGACCCATAGCAATCAGCCCCAGCATTTT.

This sequence joins TRBV28 and TRBJ2-7; no reliable D call. Germline CDR1 and CDR2: MDHEN and SYDVKM. CDR3 length: 11 residues. Trimming took 8 bases from V and 2 from J, leaving 7 bases between them. Here the CDR3 reads CASRSPYEQYF. In DNA, the CDR3 is TGTGCCAGCCGTTCTCCCTACGAGCAGTACTTC.

The chain links TRBV9 to TRBJ2-1, with D possibly matching TRBD1 (6 bases). V lost 3 bases and J 0 bases, leaving 10 bases between the germline ends. Looked up from germline, CDR1 is SGDLS and CDR2 is YYNGEE. The CDR3 consists of 15 residues. CDR3 sequence: CASSDAGDSYNEQFF. The DNA of the CDR3 is TGTGCCAGCAGCGATGCAGGGGACTCCTACAATGAGCAGTTCTTC.

This chain uses TRBV11-2 with TRBJ2-1; D ambiguous. Trimming cost V 0 bases and J 9 bases, with 15 bases left between them. The CDR3 loop spans 15 amino acids. Germline loops: CDR1 SGHAT, CDR2 FQNNGV. For the CDR3, the DNA is TGTGCCAGCAGCTTAGAGCGACTTACCCCTGTTGAGCAGTTCTTC. The encoded protein is CASSLERLTPVEQFF.

This rearrangement joins TRBV6-1 to TRBJ2-3, with D perhaps matching TRBD2 (6 bases). Looked up from germline, CDR1 is MNHNS and CDR2 is SASEGT. The CDR3 is made up of 14 amino acids. V lost 6 bases, J lost 6 bases, and 16 bases lay in between. DNA of the CDR3: TGTGCCAGCAGGGAGGGGCTAGTTGACGATACGCAGTATTTT. It is translated as CASREGLVDDTQYF.

This clone was picked up a small number of times. V and J are TRBV7-9 and TRBJ2-3; D perhaps matches TRBD2 (6 bases). Per the germline V gene, CDR1 is SEHNR and CDR2 is FQNEAQ (reference sequence). This CDR3 contains 13 residues. Trimming took off 11 bases at V and 4 bases at J, with 16 bases between the two ends. The CDR3 loop reads CAAAGLMADTQYF. As DNA, the CDR3 is TGTGCCGCCGCGGGGTTGATGGCAGATACGCAGTATTTT.

The rearrangement uses TRBV6-5 and TRBJ2-6, with D tentatively TRBD2 (5 bases). Trimming stripped 4 bases from V and 0 bases from J, with 10 bases between. CDR3 length: 16 amino acids. The V gene's germline CDR1 is MNHEY and CDR2 SVGAGI. The DNA of the CDR3 is TGTGCCAGCAGTTCCACCCGGGACTCTGGGGCCAACGTCCTGACTTTC. Translating it yields CASSSTRDSGANVLTF.

The rearrangement links TRBV10-3 to TRBJ1-6; the D is unclear. Deletions cut 2 bases from V and 6 bases from J, with 8 bases between. This CDR3 region has 14 residues. Germline CDR1 reads ENHRY; CDR2 reads SYGVKD. The CDR3 protein is CAISEVVRNSPLHF. The CDR3 bases are TGTGCCATCAGTGAGGTTGTCCGTAATTCACCCCTCCACTTT.

The V gene is TRBV2, the J gene TRBJ2-3; TRBD2 matches 8 bases. This CDR3 comprises 15 residues. Germline CDR1 and CDR2: SNHLY and FYNNEI. The J segment lost 5 bases and the V segment lost 5 bases, leaving 9 bases of the junction unmatched. This CDR3 is CASSLLSGGIDTQYF. The CDR3 bases are TGTGCCAGCAGTCTACTAAGCGGGGGAATAGATACGCAGTATTTT.

A few counts support this clone. V and J are TRBV18 and TRBJ1-3; 10 bases align to TRBD1. CDR1 is KGHSH, CDR2 LQKENI, per germline. The V segment lost 3 bases and the J segment 0 bases; nucleotides outside the gene matches: 14. This CDR3 is built from 20 residues. CDR3 sequence (DNA): TGTGCCAGCTCACCCTTCCCGGGACAGGGGAACCTTTTCTCTGGAAACACCATATATTTT. This gives the protein CASSPFPGQGNLFSGNTIYF.

The chain couples TRBV5-1 to TRBJ2-5; 9 bases fit TRBD1. The trim removed 3 bases at V and 2 bases at J, leaving 5 bases unmatched. The CDR3 is 15 amino acids. The germline V gene has CDR1 SGHRS and CDR2 YFSETQ. The CDR3 DNA sequence: TGCGCCAGCAGCTACCGGACAGGGGAACAAGAGACCCAGTACTTC. This encodes CASSYRTGEQETQYF.